Below are 23 T cell receptor beta chains sequenced from a single sample in a study of blood T cell repertoires in COVID-19. Here immunoSEQ multiplex PCR was the method, and the copy in TCRdb shows in-frame clones only, minus some. The profile shows 300,000 to 450,000 clones, about 88% of them singletons. The specimen was peripheral blood. Every receptor here comes from a human donor in a cohort sampled during active COVID-19.

The chain joins TRBV30 to TRBJ1-3; no definite D call. Germline V gene data show CDR1 as GTSNPN and CDR2 as SVGIG (reference sequence). This CDR3 contains 14 residues. The V and J ends lost 0 bases and 4 bases respectively, with 10 bases between them. Written as DNA, the CDR3 is TGTGCCTGGAGTGTTAGGGAGCCAGGAAACACCATATATTTT. The encoded protein is CAWSVREPGNTIYF. Full variable domain (remainder filled in from reference TRBV30 and TRBJ1-3): SQTIHQWPATLVQPVGSPLSLECTVEGTSNPNLYWYRQAAGRGLQLLFYSVGIGQISSEVPQNLSASRPQDRQFILSSKKLLLSDSGFYLCAWSVREPGNTIYFGEGSWLTVV.

Written as DNA, the CDR3 is TGTGCCAGTAGTATGCGGGAGGGGTACGAGCAGTACTTC. Residues: CASSMREGYEQYF. The chain links TRBV19 to TRBJ2-7; 9 bases are a match to TRBD2. V lost 3 bases to trimming and J lost 4 bases; unmatched junction nucleotides: 1. The CDR3 length is 13 residues. Germline V gene sequence: CDR1 LNHDA, CDR2 SQIVND (reference sequence). The variable domain in full, completed from reference TRBV19 and TRBJ2-7, reads DGGITQSPKYLFRKEGQNVTLSCEQNLNHDAMYWYRQDPGQGLRLIYYSQIVNDFQKGDIAEGYSVSREKKESFPLTVTSAQKNPTAFYLCASSMREGYEQYFGPGTRLTVT.

This clone was seen only once. This chain connects TRBV7-2 to TRBJ2-3; TRBD2 aligns across 11 bases. The CDR3 totals 15 residues. V dropped 1 base and J dropped 6; count of bases not matched to a gene: 3. CDR1 and CDR2 from the germline V gene are SGHTA and FQGNSA. The CDR3 DNA reads as TGTGCCAGCAGCTTAGTAGCGGGGGGGCGTGATACGCAGTATTTT. Protein sequence: CASSLVAGGRDTQYF.

This clone was seen only once. The sample carries other DNA sequences with the same CDR3. V and J are TRBV5-1 and TRBJ2-7; 7 nucleotides match TRBD1. Germline V gives CDR1 SGHRS, CDR2 YFSETQ. CDR3 length: 14 amino acids. The V gene end was trimmed by 1 base and the J gene end by 2 bases; junction bases not matched to a gene: 3. CDR3 coding DNA: TGCGCCAGCAGCTTGACGACAGGGACCTACGAGCAGTACTTC. Its translation: CASSLTTGTYEQYF.

The chain joins TRBV28 to TRBJ1-2; TRBD1 is a possible D gene (5 bases). V dropped 5 bases and J dropped 0 bases, with 13 bases sitting between them. CDR1 and CDR2 (germline): MDHEN, SYDVKM. CDR3 length: 15 amino acids. The chain's CDR3 is CASSPWGRANYGYTF. Written as DNA, the CDR3 is TGTGCCAGCAGTCCGTGGGGCAGAGCTAACTATGGCTACACCTTC.

The chain employs TRBV9 and TRBJ1-4; 7 nucleotides line up with TRBD1. Germline loops: CDR1 SGDLS, CDR2 YYNGEE. The CDR3 consists of 16 residues. The trim removed 3 bases at V and 4 bases at J, leaving 9 bases unmatched. In DNA form, the CDR3 reads TGTGCCAGCAGCGGCTCGACAGGGAGCGGTAATGAAAAACTGTTTTTT. Its translation is CASSGSTGSGNEKLFF.

This sequence joins TRBV2 and TRBJ1-2, with a possible D match to TRBD1 (5 bases). V was clipped by 5 bases and J by 3 bases, with 16 bases between them. The CDR3 totals 15 residues. CDR1 is SNHLY and CDR2 is FYNNEI in the germline V gene. The CDR3 reads CASSSRDGGYYGYTF. The CDR3 region has the DNA TGTGCCAGCAGTAGCCGGGACGGGGGATACTATGGCTACACCTTC.

This chain uses TRBV30 with TRBJ1-2, with no clear D. Deletions cut 6 bases from V and 7 bases from J, with 15 bases between. The CDR3 covers 12 residues. The germline V gene has CDR1 GTSNPN and CDR2 SVGIG (reference sequence). The DNA for the CDR3 is TGTGCCTGTTCCGGGATTGGCGGTGGCTACACCTTC. This gives the protein CACSGIGGGYTF.

The genes are TRBV9 and TRBJ2-1; 7 bases agree with TRBD2. CDR3 length: 16 residues. Germline CDR1 and CDR2: SGDLS and YYNGEE. After removal of 0 bases from V and 3 bases from J, the junction contained 6 bases not matched to a gene. This CDR3 reads CASSVGGGPLYNEQFF. CDR3 sequence (DNA): TGTGCCAGCAGCGTAGGGGGAGGGCCACTCTACAATGAGCAGTTCTTC.

This clone has only one observation. This sequence joins TRBV6-2 or TRBV6-3 and TRBJ1-2; D may be TRBD1 (5 bases). This CDR3 contains 14 residues. V was trimmed by 5 bases and J by 4 bases, leaving 14 bases between them. Germline-derived CDR1 and CDR2 are MNHEY and SVGEGT. CDR3 DNA: TGTGCCAGCAGTACCCGGGGGGGACTCTATGGCTACACCTTC. Translation gives CASSTRGGLYGYTF.

CDR3 DNA sequence: TGTGCCAGCAGCCCCCTCCAGGGTGTCTCCTACGAGCAGTACTTC. Amino acids: CASSPLQGVSYEQYF. The chain combines TRBV7-9 with TRBJ2-7; tentatively, D is TRBD1 (5 bases). The germline V and J ends were trimmed by 5 bases and 0 bases, with 14 bases remaining between them. Germline V gene sequence: CDR1 SEHNR, CDR2 FQNEAQ (reference sequence). The CDR3 sequence is 15 residues long.

The chain is built from TRBV5-4 and TRBJ2-5, with 13 bases lining up with TRBD2. Unmatched junction bases numbered 3, after V lost 4 bases and J lost 3 bases. Germline values: CDR1 SGHNT, CDR2 YYREEE (reference sequence). CDR3 length: 15 amino acids. This CDR3 is CASSRGTSGEETQYF. DNA for the CDR3: TGTGCCAGCAGCCGTGGGACTAGCGGGGAAGAGACCCAGTACTTC.

The chain uses TRBV19 and TRBJ2-2; 7 nucleotides agree with TRBD1. V shed 7 bases and J 3 bases; nucleotides not matched to a gene: 11. CDR1 is LNHDA and CDR2 is SQIVND in the germline V gene (reference sequence). CDR3 length equals 16 residues. Here the CDR3 DNA reads TGTGCCAGTAAAAAGTTGACAGGGAGCGACACCGGGGAGCTGTTTTTT. This sequence encodes CASKKLTGSDTGELFF.

The J gene is TRBJ1-3, the V gene TRBV2; D is uncertain. Between the trimmed V and J ends, which lost 8 bases and 0 bases, there was a span of 11 bases. CDR1 is SNHLY and CDR2 is FYNNEI in the germline V gene. This CDR3 is built from 14 residues. The CDR3 bases are TGTGCCAGCGTTCTGAACTACTCTGGAAACACCATATATTTT. Protein: CASVLNYSGNTIYF. The whole variable domain, filled in from reference TRBV2 and TRBJ1-3, reads EPEVTQTPSHQVTQMGQEVILRCVPISNHLYFYWYRQILGQKVEFLVSFYNNEISEKSEIFDDQFSVERPDGSNFTLKIRSTKLEDSAMYFCASVLNYSGNTIYFGEGSWLTVV.

The chain combines TRBV15 with TRBJ2-3; perhaps TRBD1 as D (6 bases). Trimming shortened V by 1 base and J by 2 bases, and 13 bases separated the two germline ends. In germline, CDR1 is LNHNV, CDR2 YYDKDF (reference sequence). This CDR3 contains 16 residues. The CDR3 spells CATSRGVGQITDTQYF. CDR3 coding DNA: TGTGCCACCAGCAGAGGGGTAGGACAGATCACAGATACGCAGTATTTT. The variable domain in full, with the rest retrieved from reference TRBV15 and TRBJ2-3, is DAMVIQNPRYQVTQFGKPVTLSCSQTLNHNVMYWYQQKSSQAPKLLFHYYDKDFNNEADTPDNFQSRRPNTSFCFLDIRSPGLGDTAMYLCATSRGVGQITDTQYFGPGTRLTVL.

The chain has TRBV6-5 and TRBJ1-5; D possibly corresponds to TRBD1 (5 bases). Germline V CDR1 and CDR2: MNHEY, SVGAGI. This CDR3 has 14 residues. V lost 6 bases to trimming and J lost 7 bases, with 16 bases between them. The CDR3 loop reads CASRGQGAGQPQHF. In DNA form, the CDR3 reads TGTGCCAGCAGGGGGCAAGGGGCAGGACAGCCCCAGCATTTT.

V is TRBV3-1 (or the pseudogene TRBV3-2) and J is TRBJ2-1; 7 bases line up with TRBD2. Unmatched junction bases numbered 12, after V lost 0 bases and J lost 13 bases. Germline CDR1 LGHDT, CDR2 YNNKEL (reference sequence). The CDR3 sequence is 15 residues long. DNA of the CDR3: TGTGCCAGCAGCCAAGATTTCGAGAGTAGCGGGTCCCAGTTCTTC. Residues: CASSQDFESSGSQFF.

This clone was seen only a few times. The gene calls are TRBV7-9 and TRBJ1-2; D gene uncertain. V gave up 5 bases and J gave up 8 bases, with 24 bases separating them. CDR1 is SEHNR and CDR2 is FQNEAQ in the germline V gene (reference sequence). The CDR3 is 16 amino acids. In DNA form, the CDR3 reads TGTGCCAGCAGCCTAGGAGACCGCGGGTCACGGGGAGGCTACACCTTC. It specifies CASSLGDRGSRGGYTF.

V usage is TRBV5-1 and J usage is TRBJ2-3; TRBD2 agrees at 9 bases. The V gene end was trimmed by 0 bases and the J gene end by 7 bases; junction bases not matched to a gene: 6. Germline CDR1 reads SGHRS; CDR2 reads YFSETQ. The CDR3 spans 15 residues. CDR3 sequence reads: CASSLDGAGGYTQYF. The DNA for the CDR3 is TGCGCCAGCAGCTTGGACGGGGCGGGAGGGTATACGCAGTATTTT.

The CDR3 is CASNPRRGTNTEAFF. The CDR3 bases are TGTGCCAGTAACCCCAGGCGGGGAACTAACACTGAAGCTTTCTTT. The genes are TRBV19 and TRBJ1-1; no clear D. Trimming shortened V by 7 bases and J by 2 bases, and 17 bases separated the two germline ends. CDR1 and CDR2 from the germline V gene are LNHDA and SQIVND (reference sequence). The CDR3 sequence is 15 residues long.

The V and J genes are TRBV4-1 and TRBJ2-7; D perhaps matches TRBD2 (6 bases). This CDR3 is 15 amino acids long. With 0 bases removed from V and 4 bases from J, the gap between germline ends came to 13 bases. Germline V gene sequence: CDR1 MGHRA, CDR2 YSYEKL. For the CDR3, the DNA is TGCGCCAGCAGCCAAGATTGGACCGGAGGGTACGAGCAGTACTTC. Translating it yields CASSQDWTGGYEQYF.

The gene calls are TRBV25-1 and TRBJ1-4; 7 bases match TRBD1. This CDR3 contains 11 residues. Germline CDR1 MGHDK, CDR2 SYGVNS. The trim removed 1 base at V and 16 bases at J, leaving 3 bases unmatched. The CDR3: CASSESGQQFF. The CDR3 DNA follows: TGTGCCAGCAGTGAATCGGGACAGCAGTTTTTT. The full variable domain, with the rest looked up from reference TRBV25-1 and TRBJ1-4, is EADIYQTPRYLVIGTGKKITLECSQTMGHDKMYWYQQDPGMELHLIHYSYGVNSTEKGDLSSESTVSRIRTEHFPLTLESARPSHTSQYLCASSESGQQFFGSGTQLSVL.

The CDR3 DNA reads TGTGCCACCAGCAGGTACAGGGGAAGCAATCAGCCCCAGCATTTT. Protein sequence: CATSRYRGSNQPQHF. V usage is TRBV15 and J usage is TRBJ1-5; 7 bases are shared with TRBD1. The V and J ends lost 3 bases and 1 base, in that order; junction bases with no gene match: 3. Germline V gene data show CDR1 as LNHNV and CDR2 as YYDKDF (reference sequence). The CDR3 runs 15 residues.